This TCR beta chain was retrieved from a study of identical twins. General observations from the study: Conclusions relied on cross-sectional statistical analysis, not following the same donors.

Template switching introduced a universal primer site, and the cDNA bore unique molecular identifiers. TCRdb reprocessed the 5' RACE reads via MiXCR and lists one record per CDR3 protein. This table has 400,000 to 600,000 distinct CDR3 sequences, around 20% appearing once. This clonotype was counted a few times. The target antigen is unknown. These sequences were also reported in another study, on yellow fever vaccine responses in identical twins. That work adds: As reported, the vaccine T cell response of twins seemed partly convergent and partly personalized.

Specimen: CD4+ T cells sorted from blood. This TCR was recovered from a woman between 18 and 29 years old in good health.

In DNA form, the CDR3 reads TGTGCCACCAGCAGAGATTCCGGCGGGTTGGCCAAAAACATTCAGTACTTC. Its protein is CATSRDSGGLAKNIQYF. This rearrangement joins TRBV15 to TRBJ2-4; maybe TRBD2 (5 bases). The germline V gene has CDR1 LNHNV and CDR2 YYDKDF (reference sequence). The CDR3 runs to 17 residues. Trimming cost V 0 bases and J 1 base, with 13 bases left between them.